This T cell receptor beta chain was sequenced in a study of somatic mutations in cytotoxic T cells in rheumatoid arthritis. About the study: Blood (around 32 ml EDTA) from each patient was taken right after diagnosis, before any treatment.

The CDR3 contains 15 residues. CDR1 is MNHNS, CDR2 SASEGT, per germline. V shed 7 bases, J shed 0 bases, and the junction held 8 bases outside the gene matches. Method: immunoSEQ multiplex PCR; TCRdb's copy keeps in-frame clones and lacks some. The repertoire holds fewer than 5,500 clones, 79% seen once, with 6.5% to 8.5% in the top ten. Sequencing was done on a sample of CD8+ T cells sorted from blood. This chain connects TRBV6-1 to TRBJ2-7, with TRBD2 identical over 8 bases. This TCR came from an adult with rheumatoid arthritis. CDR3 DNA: TGTGCCAGCACCCCGGGGGGGACATTCTCCTACGAGCAGTACTTC. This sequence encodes CASTPGGTFSYEQYF.